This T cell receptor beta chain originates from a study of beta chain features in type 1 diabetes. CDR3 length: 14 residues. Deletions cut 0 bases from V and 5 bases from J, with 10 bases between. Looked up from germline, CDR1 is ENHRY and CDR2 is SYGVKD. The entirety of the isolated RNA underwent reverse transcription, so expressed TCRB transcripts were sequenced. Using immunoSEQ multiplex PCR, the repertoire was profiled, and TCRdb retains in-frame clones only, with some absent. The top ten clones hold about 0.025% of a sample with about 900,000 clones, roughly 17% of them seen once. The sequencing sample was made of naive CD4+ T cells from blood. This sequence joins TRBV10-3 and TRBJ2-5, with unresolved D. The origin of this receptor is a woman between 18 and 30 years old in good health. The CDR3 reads CAISESSGQETQYF. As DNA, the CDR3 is TGTGCCATCAGTGAGTCTTCGGGTCAGGAGACCCAGTACTTC.